These 14 T cell receptor beta chains were all obtained from the same sample, sequenced in a study of shared T cell receptors in the human thymus. TCRdb keeps only in-frame clones here, not all; method: immunoSEQ multiplex PCR. The repertoire includes about 730,000 clones, 75% to 90% of them detected once, and 0.0095% to 0.013% sits in the top ten. The sample was also linked to a second study, of human thymus T cells.

The sequencing sample was made of thymocytes. Every receptor here comes from a girl under three years old with a congenital heart defect.

CDR3: CASSLASQAPTGDYEQYF. In DNA, the CDR3 is TGTGCCAGCAGCTTAGCATCCCAAGCTCCGACAGGGGACTACGAGCAGTACTTC. The chain has TRBV7-2 and TRBJ2-7; 8 bases are a match to TRBD1. In germline, CDR1 is SGHTA, CDR2 FQGNSA. The CDR3 length is 18 residues. Unmatched junction bases numbered 13, after V lost 0 bases and J lost 3 bases. The complete variable domain, with remaining parts taken from reference TRBV7-2 and TRBJ2-7, reads GAGVSQSPSNKVTEKGKDVELRCDPISGHTALYWYRQSLGQGLEFLIYFQGNSAPDKSGLPSDRFSAERTGGSVSTLTIQRTQQEDSAVYLCASSLASQAPTGDYEQYFGPGTRLTVT.

The chain combines TRBV7-2 with TRBJ2-7; 7 bases map to TRBD1. J gave up 3 bases and V 5 bases, and 10 bases lay outside the gene matches. This CDR3 has 15 amino acids. CDR1 and CDR2 (germline): SGHTA, FQGNSA. The DNA for the CDR3 is TGTGCCAGCAGCACGGTGGGGGACAGCCACTACGAGCAGTACTTC. It codes for CASSTVGDSHYEQYF.

This clone appeared a single time. The V gene is TRBV27, the J gene TRBJ1-1, with a tentative D call TRBD1 (5 bases). The CDR3 totals 15 residues. The germline V and J ends were trimmed by 0 bases and 5 bases, with 13 bases remaining between them. Germline V lookup: CDR1 MNHEY, CDR2 SMNVEV (reference sequence). The CDR3 loop is CASSLSTGEVTEAFF. CDR3 DNA sequence: TGTGCCAGCAGTTTATCGACGGGGGAAGTGACTGAAGCTTTCTTT.

This chain links TRBV7-8 with TRBJ1-4, with D unresolved. Trimming took off 5 bases at V and 4 bases at J, with 14 bases between the two ends. The CDR3 has 15 amino acids. Germline lookup yields CDR1 SGHVS and CDR2 FQNEAQ. The CDR3 protein is CASSLRGGRNEKLFF. CDR3 bases: TGTGCCAGCAGCCTACGGGGAGGGCGTAATGAAAAACTGTTTTTT.

The chain uses TRBV5-5 and TRBJ2-3; 7 nucleotides align to TRBD1. Trimming cost V 3 bases and J 2 bases; bases outside gene matches: 9. CDR3 length: 16 residues. Per germline, CDR1 SGHKS and CDR2 YYEKEE (reference sequence). The CDR3 protein is CASSSRSTGPTDTQYF. CDR3 bases: TGTGCCAGCAGCTCCCGATCGACAGGGCCCACAGATACGCAGTATTTT.

The chain has TRBV6-5 and TRBJ2-1, with TRBD1 matching over 7 bases. V trimming: 9 bases; J trimming: 10 bases; junction bases outside the gene matches: 12. The CDR3 is 13 residues long. Germline V lookup: CDR1 MNHEY, CDR2 SVGAGI. The chain's CDR3 is CASSNLGGHEQFF. The DNA of the CDR3 is TGTGCCAGTTCAAACCTAGGGGGCCACGAGCAGTTCTTC.

J is TRBJ1-2 and V is TRBV6-5; D not certain. The length of the CDR3 is 12 residues. V lost 5 bases and J 7 bases, leaving 11 bases between the germline ends. Germline V gives CDR1 MNHEY, CDR2 SVGAGI. The CDR3 nucleotides read TGTGCCAGCAGTGAGATTTCGCGTGGCTACACCTTC. As protein: CASSEISRGYTF.

The chain recombines TRBV29-1 with TRBJ1-1; perhaps TRBD1 as D (5 bases). This CDR3 contains 12 residues. V shed 4 bases and J shed 6 bases, with 12 bases lying between them. Germline V gene sequence: CDR1 SQVTM, CDR2 ANQGSEA. CDR3 sequence (DNA): TGCAGCGTTGTCACATGGGGGGCTGAAGCTTTCTTT. Translating it yields CSVVTWGAEAFF.

The rearrangement joins TRBV5-1 to TRBJ1-2, with 10 positions matching TRBD1. This CDR3 comprises 14 residues. V shed 3 bases, J shed 8 bases, and the junction held 7 bases outside the gene matches. The V gene's germline CDR1 is SGHRS and CDR2 YFSETQ. CDR3 in amino acids: CASSWGTGVRGYTF. The CDR3 DNA follows: TGCGCCAGCAGCTGGGGGACAGGGGTGCGAGGCTACACCTTC.

The chain has TRBV9 and TRBJ1-5; D call uncertain. The CDR3 loop spans 14 amino acids. Trimming removed 3 bases at V and 7 bases at J, with 14 bases between. Per germline, CDR1 SGDLS and CDR2 YYNGEE. CDR3 residues: CASSANQESQPQHF. The CDR3 DNA follows: TGTGCCAGCAGCGCCAACCAGGAAAGCCAGCCCCAGCATTTT.

The chain is built from TRBV2 and TRBJ1-1; possibly TRBD1 for D (5 bases). The V gene's germline CDR1 is SNHLY and CDR2 FYNNEI. CDR3 size: 14 residues. V lost 6 bases to trimming and J lost 2 bases, with 13 bases between them. CDR3 protein: CASRPGIRNTEAFF. The CDR3 DNA reads TGTGCCAGCAGACCAGGGATCAGAAACACTGAAGCTTTCTTT.

The rearrangement links TRBV2 to TRBJ1-2; the match to TRBD1 covers 8 bases. This CDR3 contains 12 residues. The junction had 2 bases not matched to a gene; V was cut back by 0 bases and J by 11 bases. Germline CDR1 SNHLY, CDR2 FYNNEI. The CDR3 DNA reads as TGTGCCAGCAGTGAAGCACAGGGGGATTACACCTTC. Its protein product is CASSEAQGDYTF.

The J gene is TRBJ1-1, the V gene TRBV5-6; the D gene is possibly TRBD1 (6 bases). The V and J ends lost 0 bases and 0 bases respectively, with 21 bases between them. Germline CDR1 is SGHDT and CDR2 is YYEEEE. The CDR3 is made up of 19 amino acids. The CDR3 here is CASSLVAVPGAQVNTEAFF. The CDR3 coding sequence is TGTGCCAGCAGCTTGGTTGCAGTCCCAGGGGCGCAGGTGAACACTGAAGCTTTCTTT.

This chain connects TRBV4-1 to TRBJ1-1; D gene ambiguous. Germline assignment: CDR1 MGHRA and CDR2 YSYEKL. This CDR3 region has 19 residues. The V end lost 0 bases, the J end lost 1 base, and 21 bases lay between the germline ends. The CDR3 sequence: CASSQEEKSPRQPNTEAFF. As DNA, the CDR3 is TGCGCCAGCAGCCAAGAGGAGAAATCCCCGAGGCAGCCGAACACTGAAGCTTTCTTT.